This entry concerns a single T cell receptor beta chain. This sample was taken from a study of blood T cell repertoires in COVID-19. Study information: The origin of the acute and convalescent COVID-19 samples was the United States, Italy and Spain. PBMCs, B-cell-depleted T cells, or T cells were the source of the cDNA or gDNA that made up the material.

Authors' methods: Counts of nucleated cells, estimated from reference gene primer amplification, were obtained. Profiling relied on immunoSEQ multiplex PCR, and the TCRdb table lists in-frame clones only, not all of them. V and J calls and clone size are as listed in that table; D and trimming were resolved from the DNA. The table includes about 170,000 clones, approximately 80% detected once. Per the germline V gene, CDR1 is SGHRS and CDR2 is YFSETQ. The CDR3 has 16 amino acids. The ends were cut back, 0 bases at V and 5 bases at J, with 12 bases in the middle. Those enrolled in Seattle joined during active infection and were followed longitudinally afterward.

The sequence was obtained from an elderly woman with COVID-19, enrolled during active disease. The J gene is TRBJ1-6, the V gene TRBV5-1; no firm D call. Sequencing used peripheral blood. This CDR3 reads CASSLGGPGNNSPLHF. CDR3 sequence (DNA): TGCGCCAGCAGCTTGGGGGGTCCCGGGAATAATTCACCCCTCCACTTT.